Listed below are T cell receptor beta chains from one sample, sequenced in a study of blood T cell repertoires in COVID-19. Clones were read by immunoSEQ multiplex PCR, and TCRdb kept only the in-frame ones, dropping some. The table includes some 150,000 clones, roughly 87% detected once. Input material: peripheral blood. These receptors all stem from a woman aged 55-70 years with active or convalescent COVID-19. The CDR3 runs from the conserved cysteine through the conserved F or W. The order of the fields is clone size, D gene, V gene, J gene, CDR3 DNA, CDR3 protein. The D gene is left open where the match is weak. The size of a clone is reported for some rows only, either as once, few or many, or as a class for expanded clones.

clone size: .
D gene: TRBD1
V gene: TRBV4-1
J gene: TRBJ2-7
CDR3 DNA: TGCGCCAGCAGCCAGGGGACAGTTAAATCCCCCTACTACGAGCAGTACTTC
CDR3 protein: CASSQGTVKSPYYEQYF

clone size: .
D gene: TRBD1
V gene: TRBV18
J gene: TRBJ2-7
CDR3 DNA: TGTGCCAGCTCACTGACAGGGACCTACTCCTACGAGCAGTACTTC
CDR3 protein: CASSLTGTYSYEQYF

clone size: .
D gene: .
V gene: TRBV5-1
J gene: TRBJ2-7
CDR3 DNA: TGCGCCAGCAGCTTGGCCACAGGCCACTACGAGCAGTACTTC
CDR3 protein: CASSLATGHYEQYF

clone size: .
D gene: .
V gene: TRBV4-3
J gene: TRBJ1-5
CDR3 DNA: TGCGCCAGCAGCCAAATACAGGGACCGGGGCAGCCCCAGCATTTT
CDR3 protein: CASSQIQGPGQPQHF

clone size: few
D gene: TRBD1
V gene: TRBV5-4
J gene: TRBJ2-7
CDR3 DNA: TGTGCCAGCAGCCCCAAGGGGGCTACGGGCAACTACGAGCAGTACTTC
CDR3 protein: CASSPKGATGNYEQYF

clone size: .
D gene: .
V gene: TRBV19
J gene: TRBJ1-1
CDR3 DNA: TGTGCCAGTAGTTCGCAACAATACACTGAAGCTTTCTTT
CDR3 protein: CASSSQQYTEAFF

clone size: few
D gene: .
V gene: TRBV6-5
J gene: TRBJ1-1
CDR3 DNA: TGTGCCAGCAGCTCAGGCGTCAGGCCTGAAGCTTTCTTT
CDR3 protein: CASSSGVRPEAFF

clone size: .
D gene: .
V gene: TRBV11-2
J gene: TRBJ1-6
CDR3 DNA: TGTGCCAGCAGCTTAGGGCAGGGCTCCTATAATTCACCCCTCCACTTT
CDR3 protein: CASSLGQGSYNSPLHF

clone size: .
D gene: .
V gene: TRBV19
J gene: TRBJ1-2
CDR3 DNA: TGTGCCAGTAGTTCTCGAACAGGTTTTATTATTGGCTACACCTTC
CDR3 protein: CASSSRTGFIIGYTF

clone size: .
D gene: .
V gene: TRBV11-2
J gene: TRBJ1-2
CDR3 DNA: TGTGCCAGCAGCTTACCCGGACAGTTACCTAACTATGGCTACACCTTC
CDR3 protein: CASSLPGQLPNYGYTF

clone size: once
D gene: TRBD2
V gene: TRBV30
J gene: TRBJ2-6
CDR3 DNA: TGTGCCTGGGAGCGGGGGGTATTCTCTGGGGCCAACGTCCTGACTTTC
CDR3 protein: CAWERGVFSGANVLTF

clone size: .
D gene: .
V gene: TRBV10-3
J gene: TRBJ2-1
CDR3 DNA: TGTGCCATCAGTGGGGCGGGGGCATCCTACAATGAGCAGTTCTTC
CDR3 protein: CAISGAGASYNEQFF

clone size: .
D gene: .
V gene: TRBV7-2
J gene: TRBJ1-2
CDR3 DNA: TGTGCCAGCAGCTTAGCAACAGGGTCGGATGGCTACACCTTC
CDR3 protein: CASSLATGSDGYTF

clone size: .
D gene: TRBD2
V gene: TRBV7-2
J gene: TRBJ2-3
CDR3 DNA: TGTGCCAGCAGCTTAACAGCGGGGGGCAGAGATACGCAGTATTTT
CDR3 protein: CASSLTAGGRDTQYF

clone size: few
D gene: TRBD2
V gene: TRBV3-1/TRBV3-2
J gene: TRBJ2-7
CDR3 DNA: TGTGCCAGCAGCCAAGCCCTCCTGGGGGGGGAGCAGTACTTC
CDR3 protein: CASSQALLGGEQYF

clone size: .
D gene: .
V gene: TRBV11-1
J gene: TRBJ2-1
CDR3 DNA: TGTGCCAGCAGCCCGAACGGGGAGCAGTTCTTC
CDR3 protein: CASSPNGEQFF

clone size: .
D gene: .
V gene: TRBV30
J gene: TRBJ2-7
CDR3 DNA: TGTGCCTGGAGTGCAGGACAGCCAGCTTACGAGCAGTACTTC
CDR3 protein: CAWSAGQPAYEQYF

clone size: .
D gene: .
V gene: TRBV7-2
J gene: TRBJ1-1
CDR3 DNA: TGTGCCAGCAGCTTACAACAGGGACTGAACACTGAAGCTTTCTTT
CDR3 protein: CASSLQQGLNTEAFF

clone size: .
D gene: TRBD1
V gene: TRBV5-3
J gene: TRBJ1-5
CDR3 DNA: TGTGCCAGAAGCGTGATACAGGGGATCCGATATCAGCCCCAGCATTTT
CDR3 protein: CARSVIQGIRYQPQHF